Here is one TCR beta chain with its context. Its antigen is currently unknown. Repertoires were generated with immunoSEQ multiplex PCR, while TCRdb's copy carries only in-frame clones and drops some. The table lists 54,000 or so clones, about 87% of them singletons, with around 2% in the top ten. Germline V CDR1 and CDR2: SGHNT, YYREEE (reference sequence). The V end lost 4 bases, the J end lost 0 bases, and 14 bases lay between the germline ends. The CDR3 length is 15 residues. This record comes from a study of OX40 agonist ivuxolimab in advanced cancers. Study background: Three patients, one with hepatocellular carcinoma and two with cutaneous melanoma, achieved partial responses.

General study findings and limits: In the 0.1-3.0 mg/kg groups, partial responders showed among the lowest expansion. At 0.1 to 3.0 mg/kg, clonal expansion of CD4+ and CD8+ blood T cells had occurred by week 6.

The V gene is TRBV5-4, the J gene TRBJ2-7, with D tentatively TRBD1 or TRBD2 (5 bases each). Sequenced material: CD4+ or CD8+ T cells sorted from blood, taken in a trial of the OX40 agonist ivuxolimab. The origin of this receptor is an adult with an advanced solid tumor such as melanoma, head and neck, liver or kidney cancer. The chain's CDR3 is CASSLEGRVSYEQYF. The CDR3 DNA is TGTGCCAGCAGCCTTGAGGGCAGGGTCTCCTACGAGCAGTACTTC.